The 10 T cell receptor beta chains reported below all come from one sample, sequenced in a study of response to subunit inactivated influenza vaccine. Via MiXCR, TCRdb re-called the RT-PCR reads, giving one row per CDR3 protein. The sample lists 650,000 to 850,000 distinct CDR3 sequences; about 15% were seen once. The input for sequencing was PBMCs from blood, taken roughly 2 weeks before vaccination. Receptor source: a man in his fifties or sixties who received an inactivated influenza vaccine.

The V call is TRBV5-1, the J call TRBJ2-5; no firm D call. The CDR3 is 13 amino acids. Germline lookup yields CDR1 SGHRS and CDR2 YFSETQ. The ends were cut back, 5 bases at V and 1 base at J, with 9 bases in the middle. This CDR3 is CASRVGFQETQYF. DNA for the CDR3: TGCGCCAGCAGGGTCGGGTTCCAAGAGACCCAGTACTTC.

The rearrangement joins TRBV30 to TRBJ1-4, with 9 bases matching TRBD1. The V gene's germline CDR1 is GTSNPN and CDR2 SVGIG (reference sequence). CDR3 length equals 14 residues. V lost 8 bases to trimming and J lost 7 bases; unmatched junction nucleotides: 11. The CDR3 loop is CASHTGGGGEKLFF. As DNA, the CDR3 is TGTGCCAGCCATACAGGGGGCGGCGGTGAAAAACTGTTTTTT. Combining the CDR3 with reference TRBV30 and TRBJ1-4 gives the whole variable domain SQTIHQWPATLVQPVGSPLSLECTVEGTSNPNLYWYRQAAGRGLQLLFYSVGIGQISSEVPQNLSASRPQDRQFILSSKKLLLSDSGFYLCASHTGGGGEKLFFGSGTQLSVL.

This clonotype turned up a few times. This chain links TRBV18 with TRBJ2-1; the D gene is possibly TRBD2 (6 bases). The CDR3 is 14 amino acids. Trimming took off 3 bases at V and 8 bases at J, with 14 bases between the two ends. Germline assignment: CDR1 KGHSH and CDR2 LQKENI. DNA of the CDR3: TGTGCCAGCTCACCGGGACTGCTTATGGATGAGCAGTTCTTC. This translates into CASSPGLLMDEQFF. Using reference TRBV18 and TRBJ2-1 for the parts outside the CDR3, the full variable domain is NAGVMQNPRHLVRRRGQEARLRCSPMKGHSHVYWYRQLPEEGLKFMVYLQKENIIDESGMPKERFSAEFPKEGPSILRIQQVVRGDSAAYFCASSPGLLMDEQFFGPGTRLTVL.

This clonotype was observed a handful of times. The chain joins TRBV6-2 or TRBV6-3 to TRBJ1-2; tentative D call: TRBD1 (5 bases). CDR1 is MNHEY and CDR2 is SVGEGT in the germline V gene. The CDR3 runs to 14 residues. Trimming removed 4 bases from V and 4 bases from J, with 13 bases in between. The CDR3: CASSWWQGVYGYTF. The CDR3 DNA sequence: TGTGCCAGCAGTTGGTGGCAGGGCGTCTATGGCTACACCTTC.

In its sample, this clonotype was seen many times. V and J are TRBV11-2 and TRBJ2-1, with 10 bases matching TRBD1. Germline V gene lookup returns CDR1 SGHAT and CDR2 FQNNGV. The junction had 11 bases not matched to a gene; V was cut back by 4 bases and J by 8 bases. The CDR3 spans 16 residues. As DNA, the CDR3 is TGTGCCAGCAGCTCATGGGACAGGGGTCCCAGGGATGAGCAGTTCTTC. Translated: CASSSWDRGPRDEQFF. The full variable domain, with the rest looked up from reference TRBV11-2 and TRBJ2-1, is EAGVAQSPRYKIIEKRQSVAFWCNPISGHATLYWYQQILGQGPKLLIQFQNNGVVDDSQLPKDRFSAERLKGVDSTLKIQPAKLEDSAVYLCASSSWDRGPRDEQFFGPGTRLTVL.

This clonotype occurred a few times. V is TRBV9 and J is TRBJ2-1; D may match TRBD1 or TRBD2 (6 bases each). CDR1 and CDR2 from the germline V gene are SGDLS and YYNGEE. CDR3 length: 15 residues. Trimming removed 3 bases from V and 6 bases from J, with 16 bases in between. Here the CDR3 DNA reads TGTGCCAGCAGCGCGGGAGCGGTACAGGGCAATGAGCAGTTCTTC. It specifies CASSAGAVQGNEQFF.

This clonotype showed up many times. V and J are TRBV6-1 and TRBJ2-2, with TRBD2 identical over 11 bases. This CDR3 has 18 residues. V gave up 5 bases and J gave up 4 bases; unmatched junction bases: 12. The germline CDR1 and CDR2 sequences are MNHNS and SASEGT. The CDR3 nucleotides read TGTGCCAGCAGTACCCTAGCGGGGGGCGCCACGGGCACCGGGGAGCTGTTTTTT. Protein sequence: CASSTLAGGATGTGELFF.

V gene TRBV7-9 combines with J gene TRBJ2-7; 9 positions agree with TRBD1. Germline V gene data show CDR1 as SEHNR and CDR2 as FQNEAQ (reference sequence). V was clipped by 5 bases and J by 2 bases; unmatched bases: 10. CDR3 size: 16 residues. The CDR3 coding sequence is TGTGCCAGCAGCATATCGTGGACAGGGGTAACCTACGAGCAGTACTTC. It encodes CASSISWTGVTYEQYF.

The rearrangement links TRBV6-5 to TRBJ2-4; the D gene is possibly TRBD1 (8 bases). This CDR3 has 19 residues. V was cut by 0 bases and J by 1 base, with 19 bases left in between. CDR1 is MNHEY, CDR2 SVGAGI, per germline. The CDR3, as DNA: TGTGCCAGCAGTTACTCCCTTGGGGCACAGGGGGGGGCCAAAAACATTCAGTACTTC. This translates into CASSYSLGAQGGAKNIQYF.

The V gene is TRBV12-3 or TRBV12-4, the J gene TRBJ2-7; TRBD1 or TRBD2 may be the D gene (7 bases each). Deletions cut 2 bases from V and 7 bases from J, with 15 bases between. The length of the CDR3 is 14 residues. The CDR3 nucleotides read TGTGCCAGCAGTTTAACCAGGGGGGGGTCGGAGCAGTACTTC. It translates to CASSLTRGGSEQYF.